This T cell receptor beta chain stems from a study of blood T cell repertoires in COVID-19 (dated by TCRdb to 2019 to 2021). Regarding the complete study: Samples from collaborators originated in the United States, Italy and Spain and spanned both the acute and convalescent phases of COVID-19. The prospective study material was composed of cDNA or gDNA derived from T cells, B-cell-depleted T cells, or PBMCs. Where HLA class I and class II types were available, the types were taken from metadata supplied by the sample provider, not from assay-based typing. Sample metadata almost always included a de-identified subject ID, COVID-19 status, age in years and sex. Deeply sampled blood TCRbeta repertoires from subjects exposed to, actively infected with, or recovered from COVID-19 were included in the dataset. The samples were drawn from the first 160 participants of the ongoing ImmuneRACE study and from 950 to 1,500 subjects provided by 6 global collaborators. A freely available public database, intended as a resource for researchers studying the immune response to SARS-CoV-2, is where the repertoires were released. General conclusions and limits of the study: Clinical and demographic metadata were provided uncurated, with the amount varying by source and participant.

The immunoSEQ Assay, a bias-controlled multiplex PCR, was used to amplify TCRbeta CDR3 regions from genomic DNA. In the original analysis: Nucleated cell counts per sample were estimated from amplification of reference gene primers within the assay. To quantify the absolute abundance of each unique TCRbeta CDR3 rearrangement, sequence reads were collapsed and filtered. Productive Simpson clonality was computed per sample as the square root of Simpson's diversity index over productive rearrangements. TCRdb carries this immuneACCESS record with in-frame sequences only. Its versions omit some clonotypes, under half of them owing to an unresolved V gene in the studies checked, with the rest unexplained. V and J calls and clone size are copied from that table; D and trimming were computed from the DNA. Present in this sample are roughly 180,000 clones, about 85% of which were seen just once. Clones ranked in the top ten supply 1% to 1.5% of the sample.

A note on this clone: This receptor's antigen is unknown. Base qualities are not at hand, and no much larger clone is one base apart.

From a lookup of the germline V gene (reference sequence), CDR1 and CDR2 are WNHNN and SYGVQD. V is cut by 3 bases and J by 2 bases, and the space between the germline ends is 40 bases. Spanning cysteine to phenylalanine, the CDR3 consists of 24 amino acids. Here the CDR3 DNA is all that survives: 72 bases in frame from base 1. Samples from volunteer blood donors who had recovered from COVID-19 were contributed by a second Seattle source. Each collaborating institution followed its own protocols to collect whole blood in K2EDTA tubes. For TCRbeta analysis, collaborators shipped samples as frozen whole blood, isolated PBMCs, or DNA extracted from either of those sample types.

Recombination linked TRBV10-1 to TRBJ2-5; TRBD2 is perhaps the D gene, given 5 matching bases. This receptor was taken from a man aged 55 to 70 who had recovered from COVID-19. Sequenced sample: peripheral blood. Here the CDR3 is given as CASSDPYTGSDWRLNYQDQETQYF. The DNA sequence is as follows: TGCGCCAGCAGTGATCCTTACACGGGGTCTGACTGGCGGTTGAACTACCAAGATCAAGAGACCCAGTACTTC.